This TCR beta chain is drawn from a study of CD8 T cells in ankylosing spondylitis. Notes on the study in general: There was reportedly significant enrichment of clones that were disease-linked in matched ankylosing spondylitis synovial fluid. About 8 highly homologous variants made up a TCR beta motif, and this motif appeared characteristic of ankylosing spondylitis blood.

Preparation of TCR beta libraries was done by quantitative 5'-RACE with molecular barcodes. A single record per CDR3 protein comes from TCRdb applying MiXCR to the 5' RACE reads. Of about 420,000 distinct CDR3 sequences listed, about a fifth are singletons. Trimming took 3 bases from V and 4 from J, leaving 15 bases between them. The CDR3 has 14 amino acids. Germline values: CDR1 GTSNPN, CDR2 SVGIG (reference sequence). A note on this clonotype: As yet, its antigen is unknown.

The J gene is TRBJ1-1, the V gene TRBV30; possibly TRBD1 for D (5 bases). The TCR was taken from a male donor with ankylosing spondylitis. The sequenced sample was blood, either unsorted or a sorted T cell fraction (not recorded which). The CDR3 is CAWSLGGGITEAFF. DNA of the CDR3: TGTGCCTGGAGCCTAGGCGGGGGAATCACTGAAGCTTTCTTT.